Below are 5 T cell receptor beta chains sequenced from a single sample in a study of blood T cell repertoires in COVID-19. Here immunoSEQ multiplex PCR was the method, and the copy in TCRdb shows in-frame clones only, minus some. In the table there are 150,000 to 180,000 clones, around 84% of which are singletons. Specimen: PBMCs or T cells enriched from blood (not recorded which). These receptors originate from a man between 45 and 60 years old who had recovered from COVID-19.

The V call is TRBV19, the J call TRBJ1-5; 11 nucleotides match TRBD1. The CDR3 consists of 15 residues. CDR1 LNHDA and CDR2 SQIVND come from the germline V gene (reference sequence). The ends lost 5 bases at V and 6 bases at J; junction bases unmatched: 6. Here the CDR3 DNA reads TGTGCCAGTAGTCTACCGGGACAGGGGGTTCAGCCCCAGCATTTT. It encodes CASSLPGQGVQPQHF.

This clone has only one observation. CDR3 sequence reads: CASSQSRGLDQPQHF. For the CDR3, the DNA is TGCGCCAGCAGCCAAAGTAGGGGGCTTGATCAGCCCCAGCATTTT. V and J are TRBV4-1 and TRBJ1-5; 7 bases are shared with TRBD1. J was trimmed by 5 bases and V by 2 bases; bases with no gene match: 6. The CDR3 extends over 15 amino acids. Germline V CDR1 and CDR2: MGHRA, YSYEKL.

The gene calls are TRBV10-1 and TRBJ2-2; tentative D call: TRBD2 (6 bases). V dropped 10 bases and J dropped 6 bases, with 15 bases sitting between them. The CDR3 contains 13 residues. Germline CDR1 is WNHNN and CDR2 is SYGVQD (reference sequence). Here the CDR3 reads CATYGGNSGELFF. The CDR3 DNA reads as TGCGCCACTTATGGAGGGAATTCCGGGGAGCTGTTTTTT.

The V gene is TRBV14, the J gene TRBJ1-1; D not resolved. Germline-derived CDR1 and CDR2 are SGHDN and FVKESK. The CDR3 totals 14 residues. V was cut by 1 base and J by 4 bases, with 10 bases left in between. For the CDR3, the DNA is TGTGCCAGCAGCCAAGGAGGGCTGGGCACTGAAGCTTTCTTT. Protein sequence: CASSQGGLGTEAFF.

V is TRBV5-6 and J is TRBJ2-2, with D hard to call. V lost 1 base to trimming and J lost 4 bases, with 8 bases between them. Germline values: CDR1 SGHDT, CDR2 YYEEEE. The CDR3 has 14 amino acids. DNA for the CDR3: TGTGCCAGCAGCTTGTACCAGGCCACCGGGGAGCTGTTTTTT. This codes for CASSLYQATGELFF.